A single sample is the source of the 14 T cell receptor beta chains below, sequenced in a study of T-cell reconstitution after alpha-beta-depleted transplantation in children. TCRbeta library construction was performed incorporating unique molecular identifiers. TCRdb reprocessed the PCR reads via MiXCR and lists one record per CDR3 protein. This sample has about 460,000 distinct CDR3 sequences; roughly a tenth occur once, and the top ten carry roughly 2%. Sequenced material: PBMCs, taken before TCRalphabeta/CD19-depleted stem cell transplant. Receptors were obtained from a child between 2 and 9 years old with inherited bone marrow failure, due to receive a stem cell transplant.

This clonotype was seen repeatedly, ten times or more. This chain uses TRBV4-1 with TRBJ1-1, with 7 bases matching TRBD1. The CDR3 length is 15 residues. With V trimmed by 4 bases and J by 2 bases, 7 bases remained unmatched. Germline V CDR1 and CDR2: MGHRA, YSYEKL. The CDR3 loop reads CASSRGTDGNTEAFF. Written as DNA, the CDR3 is TGCGCCAGCAGCCGGGGGACAGACGGAAACACTGAAGCTTTCTTT.

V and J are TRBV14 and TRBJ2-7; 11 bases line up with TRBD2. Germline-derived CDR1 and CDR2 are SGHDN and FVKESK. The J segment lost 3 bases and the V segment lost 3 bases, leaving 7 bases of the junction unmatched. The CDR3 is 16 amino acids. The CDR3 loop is CASSQLTGTSGYEQYF. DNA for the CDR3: TGTGCCAGCAGCCAGCTTACCGGGACTAGCGGCTACGAGCAGTACTTC.

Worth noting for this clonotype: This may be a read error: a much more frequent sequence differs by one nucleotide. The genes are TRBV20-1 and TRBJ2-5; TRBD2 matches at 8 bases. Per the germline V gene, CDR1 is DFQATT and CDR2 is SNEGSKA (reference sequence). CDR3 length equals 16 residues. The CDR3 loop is CCARDISAGVGETQYF. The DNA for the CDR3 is TGCTGTGCTAGAGATATTTCAGCGGGAGTAGGGGAGACCCAGTACTTC.

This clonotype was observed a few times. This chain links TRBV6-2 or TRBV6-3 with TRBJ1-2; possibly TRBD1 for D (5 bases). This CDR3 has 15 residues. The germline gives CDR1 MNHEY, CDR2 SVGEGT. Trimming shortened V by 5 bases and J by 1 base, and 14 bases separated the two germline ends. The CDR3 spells CASSQAGRINYGYTF. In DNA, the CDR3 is TGTGCCAGCAGTCAAGCGGGACGCATTAACTATGGCTACACCTTC.

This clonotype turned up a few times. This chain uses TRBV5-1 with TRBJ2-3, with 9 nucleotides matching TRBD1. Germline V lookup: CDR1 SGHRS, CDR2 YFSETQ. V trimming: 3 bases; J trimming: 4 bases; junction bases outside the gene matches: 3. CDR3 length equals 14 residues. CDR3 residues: CASSWGTGSDTQYF. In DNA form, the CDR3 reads TGCGCCAGCAGCTGGGGGACAGGGTCAGATACGCAGTATTTT.

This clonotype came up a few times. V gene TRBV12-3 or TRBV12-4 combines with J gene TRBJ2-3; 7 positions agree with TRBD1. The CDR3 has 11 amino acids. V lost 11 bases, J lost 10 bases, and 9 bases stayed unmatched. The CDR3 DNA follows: TGTGCCGTCCGAACAGGGGCGGCGCAGTATTTT. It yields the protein CAVRTGAAQYF.

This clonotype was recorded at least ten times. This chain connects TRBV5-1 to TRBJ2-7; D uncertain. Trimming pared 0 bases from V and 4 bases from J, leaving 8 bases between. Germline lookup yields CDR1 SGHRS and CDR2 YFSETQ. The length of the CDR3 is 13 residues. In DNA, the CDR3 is TGCGCCAGCAGCTTGGACCAGGAGTACGAGCAGTACTTC. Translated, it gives CASSLDQEYEQYF.

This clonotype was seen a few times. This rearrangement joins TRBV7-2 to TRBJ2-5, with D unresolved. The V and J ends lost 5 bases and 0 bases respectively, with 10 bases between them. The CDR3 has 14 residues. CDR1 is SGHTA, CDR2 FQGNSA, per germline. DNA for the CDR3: TGTGCCAGCAGCCCGGGCCCCAACCAAGAGACCCAGTACTTC. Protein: CASSPGPNQETQYF.

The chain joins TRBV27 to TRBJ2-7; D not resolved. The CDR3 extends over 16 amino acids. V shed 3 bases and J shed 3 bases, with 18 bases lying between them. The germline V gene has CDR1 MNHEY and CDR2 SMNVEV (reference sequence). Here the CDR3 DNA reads TGTGCCAGCAGTTTGGCAGGACGGCCGAAATACTACGAGCAGTACTTC. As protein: CASSLAGRPKYYEQYF.

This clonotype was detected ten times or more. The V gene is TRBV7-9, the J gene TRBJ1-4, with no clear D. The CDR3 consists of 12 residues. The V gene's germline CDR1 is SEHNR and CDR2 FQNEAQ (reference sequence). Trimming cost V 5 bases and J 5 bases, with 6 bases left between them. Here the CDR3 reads CASSRSNEKLFF. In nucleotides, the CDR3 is TGTGCCAGCAGCCGGAGCAATGAAAAACTGTTTTTT.

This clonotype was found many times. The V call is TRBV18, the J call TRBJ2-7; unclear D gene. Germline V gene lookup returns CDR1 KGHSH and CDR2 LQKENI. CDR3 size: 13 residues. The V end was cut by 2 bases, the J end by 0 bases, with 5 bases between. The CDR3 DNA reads TGTGCCAGCTCACCAAACAACTCCTACGAGCAGTACTTC. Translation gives CASSPNNSYEQYF.

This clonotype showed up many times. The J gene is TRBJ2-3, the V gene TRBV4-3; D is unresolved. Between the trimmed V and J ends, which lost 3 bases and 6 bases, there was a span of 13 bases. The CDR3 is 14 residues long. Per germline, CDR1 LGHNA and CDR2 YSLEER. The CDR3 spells CASSHDTRTDTQYF. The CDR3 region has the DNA TGCGCCAGCAGCCACGATACAAGGACGGATACGCAGTATTTT.

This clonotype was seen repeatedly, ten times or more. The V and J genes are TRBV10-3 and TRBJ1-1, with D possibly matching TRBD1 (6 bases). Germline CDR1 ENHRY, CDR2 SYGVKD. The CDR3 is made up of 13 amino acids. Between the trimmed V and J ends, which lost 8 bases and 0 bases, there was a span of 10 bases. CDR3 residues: CAIGGQLNTEAFF. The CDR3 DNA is TGTGCCATCGGGGGACAACTGAACACTGAAGCTTTCTTT.

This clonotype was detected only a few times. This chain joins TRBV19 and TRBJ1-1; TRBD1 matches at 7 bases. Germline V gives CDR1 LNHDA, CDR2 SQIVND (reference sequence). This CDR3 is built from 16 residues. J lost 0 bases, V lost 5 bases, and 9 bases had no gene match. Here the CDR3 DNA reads TGTGCCAGTAGTGGGAGACAGGGCCCGTTGAACACTGAAGCTTTCTTT. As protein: CASSGRQGPLNTEAFF.